The T cell receptor (beta chain) under discussion was sequenced for a study of T cell responses to AZD1222 COVID-19 vaccine. Overall study context: Timing groups of about 4 and about 12 weeks for second doses were pooled.

The V gene's germline CDR1 is LGHDT and CDR2 YNNKEL (reference sequence). This CDR3 has 16 residues. The V end was cut by 0 bases, the J end by 8 bases, with 16 bases between. With respect to this clone: What it binds is unknown.

Sequenced by immunoSEQ multiplex PCR; TCRdb stores in-frame clones only, minus some. The repertoire consists of some 50,000 clones, with around 85% occurring once and the leading ten covering 16%. The study, taken as a whole, reports: Reports say nearly half of spike-specific TCRs go after unmutated variant regions.

This chain links TRBV3-1 (or the pseudogene TRBV3-2) with TRBJ2-2; maybe TRBD2 (6 bases). This sequence was found in an adult in good health. Here the sequenced sample was peripheral blood, taken on day 0 of AZD1222 vaccination. In DNA, the CDR3 is TGTGCCAGCAGCCAAGACCCAGCGGGTAGGGCAGGGGAGCTGTTTTTT. Translation: CASSQDPAGRAGELFF.